This T cell receptor beta chain was captured by sequencing in a study of shared clonotypes between healthy human individuals. This clone has a handful of counts. Germline CDR1 and CDR2: SGHRS and YFSETQ. Germline trimming cut 0 bases from V and 3 bases from J; bases unmatched to any gene: 15. The CDR3 spans 20 residues. Only in-frame clones appear in the TCRdb table, and some are missing; sequencing was by immunoSEQ multiplex PCR. The sample records about a million clones, 70% to 85% being singletons. Specimen: memory CD4+ T cells from PBMCs. The subset: CD45RA-negative fraction. This TCR came from a man aged 18-30 years in good health. Some clones in this sample may be carry-over from other donors' samples. The chain carries TRBV5-1 and TRBJ2-1; 10 nucleotides match TRBD2. This chain's CDR3 is CASSLGLLSGRAFGYNEQFF. For the CDR3, the DNA is TGCGCCAGCAGCTTGGGGCTATTGAGCGGGAGGGCCTTTGGCTACAATGAGCAGTTCTTC.